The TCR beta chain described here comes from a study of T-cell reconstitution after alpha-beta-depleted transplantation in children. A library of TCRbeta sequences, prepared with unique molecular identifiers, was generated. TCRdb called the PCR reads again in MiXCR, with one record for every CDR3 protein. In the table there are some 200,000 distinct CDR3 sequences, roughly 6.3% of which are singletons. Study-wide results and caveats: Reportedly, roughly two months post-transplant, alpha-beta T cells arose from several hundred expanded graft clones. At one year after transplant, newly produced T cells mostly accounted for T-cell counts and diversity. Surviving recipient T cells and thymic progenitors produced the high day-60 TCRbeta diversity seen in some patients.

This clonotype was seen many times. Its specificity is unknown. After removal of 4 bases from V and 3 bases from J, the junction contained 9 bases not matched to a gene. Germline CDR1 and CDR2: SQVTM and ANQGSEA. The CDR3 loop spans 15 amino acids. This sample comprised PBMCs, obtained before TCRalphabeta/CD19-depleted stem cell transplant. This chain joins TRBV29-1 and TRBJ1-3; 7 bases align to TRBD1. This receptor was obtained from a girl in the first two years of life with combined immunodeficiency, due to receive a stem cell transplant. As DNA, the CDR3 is TGCAGCGTTGTTGGGACAGAGGGTCATGGAAACACCATATATTTT. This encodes CSVVGTEGHGNTIYF.